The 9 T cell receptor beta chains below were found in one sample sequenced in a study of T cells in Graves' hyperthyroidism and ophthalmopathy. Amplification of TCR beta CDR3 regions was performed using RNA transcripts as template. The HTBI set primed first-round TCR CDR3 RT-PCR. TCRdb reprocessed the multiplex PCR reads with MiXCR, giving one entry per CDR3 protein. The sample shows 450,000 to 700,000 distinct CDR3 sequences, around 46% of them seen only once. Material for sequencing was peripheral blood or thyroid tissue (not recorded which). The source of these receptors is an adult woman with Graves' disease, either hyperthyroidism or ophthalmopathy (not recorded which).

The CDR3 DNA reads as TGCAGTGCTAGTGGAGGGGTCGGCACTGAAGCTTTCTTT. The encoded protein is CSASGGVGTEAFF. The chain has TRBV20-1 and TRBJ1-1, with D possibly matching TRBD1 (5 bases). The CDR3 covers 13 residues. Trimming left V 3 bases short and J 4 bases short, with 12 bases between. CDR1 is DFQATT and CDR2 is SNEGSKA in the germline V gene (reference sequence).

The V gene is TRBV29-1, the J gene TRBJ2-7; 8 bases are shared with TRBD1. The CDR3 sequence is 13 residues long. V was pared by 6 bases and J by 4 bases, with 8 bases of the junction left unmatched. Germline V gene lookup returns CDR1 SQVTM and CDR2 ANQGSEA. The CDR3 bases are TGCAGCGTCGCCCCGGACAGGGCGTACGAGCAGTACTTC. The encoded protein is CSVAPDRAYEQYF.

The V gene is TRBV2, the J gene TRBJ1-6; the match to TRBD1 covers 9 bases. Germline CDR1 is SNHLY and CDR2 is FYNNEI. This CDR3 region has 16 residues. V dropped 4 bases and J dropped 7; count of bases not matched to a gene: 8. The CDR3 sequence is CASSASPGQGNSPLHF. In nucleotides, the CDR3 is TGTGCCAGCAGTGCTAGCCCGGGACAGGGCAATTCACCCCTCCACTTT.

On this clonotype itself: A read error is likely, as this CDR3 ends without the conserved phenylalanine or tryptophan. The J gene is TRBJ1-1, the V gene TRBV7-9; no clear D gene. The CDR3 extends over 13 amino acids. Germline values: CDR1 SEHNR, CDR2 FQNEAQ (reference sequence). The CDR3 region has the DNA TGTGCCAGCAGCTTAGGCGGGAACGCTGAAGCTTTCTGT. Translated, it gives CASSLGGNAEAFC.

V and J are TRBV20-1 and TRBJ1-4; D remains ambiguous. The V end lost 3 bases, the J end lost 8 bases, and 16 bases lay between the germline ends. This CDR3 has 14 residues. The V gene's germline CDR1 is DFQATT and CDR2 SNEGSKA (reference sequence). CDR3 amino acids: CSASILGRREKLFF. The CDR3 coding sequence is TGCAGTGCTAGCATTCTCGGGAGGAGAGAAAAACTGTTTTTT.

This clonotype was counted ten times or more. CDR3 sequence: CSALNTEAFF. As DNA, the CDR3 is TGCAGCGCCCTAAACACTGAAGCTTTCTTT. The chain has TRBV29-1 and TRBJ1-1; D is unresolved. From germline, CDR1 is SQVTM and CDR2 ANQGSEA. Trimming took 7 bases from V and 2 from J, leaving 5 bases between them. This CDR3 spans 10 amino acids.

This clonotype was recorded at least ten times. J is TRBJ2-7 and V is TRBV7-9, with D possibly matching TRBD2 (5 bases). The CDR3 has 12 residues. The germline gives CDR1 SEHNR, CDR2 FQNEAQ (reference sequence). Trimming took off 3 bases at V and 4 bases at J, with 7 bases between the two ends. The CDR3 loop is CASSFSGYEQYF. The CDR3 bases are TGTGCCAGCAGCTTTTCGGGGTACGAGCAGTACTTC.

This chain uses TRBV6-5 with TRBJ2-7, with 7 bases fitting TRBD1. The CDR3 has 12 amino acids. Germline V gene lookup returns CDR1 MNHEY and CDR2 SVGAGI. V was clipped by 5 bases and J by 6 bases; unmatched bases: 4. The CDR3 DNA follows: TGTGCCAGCAGTGACAGGGACGGCGAGCAGTACTTC. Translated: CASSDRDGEQYF.

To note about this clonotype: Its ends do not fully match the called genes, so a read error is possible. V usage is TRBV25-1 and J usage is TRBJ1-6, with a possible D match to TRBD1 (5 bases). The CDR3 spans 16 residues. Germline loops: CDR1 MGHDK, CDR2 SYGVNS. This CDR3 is CACSALGAGESSPLHF. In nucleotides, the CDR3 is TGTGCCTGCAGTGCGCTAGGGGCGGGTGAGAGTTCACCCCTCCACTTT.